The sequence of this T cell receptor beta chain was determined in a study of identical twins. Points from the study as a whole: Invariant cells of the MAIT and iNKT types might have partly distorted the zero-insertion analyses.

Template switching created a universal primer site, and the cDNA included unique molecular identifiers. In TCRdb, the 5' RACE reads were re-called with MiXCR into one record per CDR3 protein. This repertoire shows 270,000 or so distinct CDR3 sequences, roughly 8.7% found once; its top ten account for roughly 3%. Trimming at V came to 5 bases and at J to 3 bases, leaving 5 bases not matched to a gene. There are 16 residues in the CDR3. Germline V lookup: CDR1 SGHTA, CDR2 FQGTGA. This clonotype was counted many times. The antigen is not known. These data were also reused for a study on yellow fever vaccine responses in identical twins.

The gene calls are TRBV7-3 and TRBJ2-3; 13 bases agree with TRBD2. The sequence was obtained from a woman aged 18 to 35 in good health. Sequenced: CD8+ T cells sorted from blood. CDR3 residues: CASSHMTSGGTDTQYF. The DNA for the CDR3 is TGTGCCAGCAGCCACATGACTAGCGGGGGGACAGATACGCAGTATTTT.